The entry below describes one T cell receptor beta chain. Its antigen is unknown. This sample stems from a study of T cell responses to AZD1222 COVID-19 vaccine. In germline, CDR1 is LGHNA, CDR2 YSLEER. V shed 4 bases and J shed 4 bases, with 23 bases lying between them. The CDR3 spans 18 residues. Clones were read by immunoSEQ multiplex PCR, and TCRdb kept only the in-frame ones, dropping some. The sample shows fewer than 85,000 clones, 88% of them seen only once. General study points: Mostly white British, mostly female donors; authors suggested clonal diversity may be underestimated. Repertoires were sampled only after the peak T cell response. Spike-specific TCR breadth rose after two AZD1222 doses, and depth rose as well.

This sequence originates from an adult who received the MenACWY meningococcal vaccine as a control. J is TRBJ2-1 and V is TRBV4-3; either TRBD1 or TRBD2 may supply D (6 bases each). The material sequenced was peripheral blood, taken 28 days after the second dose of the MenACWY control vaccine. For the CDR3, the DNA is TGCGCCAGCAGCCGGAATACGAATACGGGGGCGGTGTACAATGAGCAGTTCTTC. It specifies CASSRNTNTGAVYNEQFF.